The table lists the clone carrying this T cell receptor (beta chain) with a few counts. Germline CDR1 is DFQATT and CDR2 is SNEGSKA (reference sequence). V was pared by 5 bases and J by 3 bases, with 17 bases between. CDR3 length: 14 amino acids. This record belongs to a study of human T cells and chemical hapten exposure. About the study: Patients, mostly women, had alopecia areata, alopecia totalis or alopecia universalis.

Per the original data handling: Sequenced samples showed a median of 95,638 TCRs each, with counts running from about 22,000 to 700,000. A single record per CDR3 protein comes from TCRdb applying MiXCR to the RACE reads. The V and J calls reflect TCRdb's pipeline rather than the authors' work. The table lists tens of thousands of distinct CDR3 sequences, 9.5% to 15% of them singletons. Time point reported: patch test 3, about 24 weeks after DPC sensitization. Treatment noted: therapeutic diphenylcyclopropenone sensitization with weekly scalp DPC. Researchers sampled blood before each patch test went on.

This chain joins TRBV20-1 and TRBJ2-7; D might be TRBD1 or TRBD2, each matching 6 bases. The sequencing used whole blood, collected in connection with sensitization to the hapten diphenylcyclopropenone (DPC). The receptor's source is a man under 40 with alopecia areata. Some clones in this sample may be carry-over from other donors' samples. The DNA for the CDR3 is TGCAGTGCTGAAACCGAAGGGGGGTACTACGAGCAGTACTTC. Translation gives CSAETEGGYYEQYF.